Listed below are T cell receptor beta chains from one sample, sequenced in a study of cytomegalovirus exposure and HLA in healthy donors. Only in-frame clones appear in the TCRdb table, and some are missing; sequencing was by immunoSEQ multiplex PCR. The sample has approximately 150,000 clones, around 76% seen once; the top ten hold roughly 1%. Sequencing was carried out using PBMCs. Every receptor here comes from a woman aged 40-49 years in good health and CMV-seronegative. Both conserved end residues are part of each CDR3. Fields, in order: J gene, clone size, D gene, V gene, CDR3 protein, CDR3 DNA. The D gene is left open where the match is weak. Not every row has a clone size; where given, it reads once, few, many or a size class.

>TRBJ2-2|-|TRBD2|TRBV27
CASRRTSGIVTGELFF
TGTGCCAGCAGAAGGACTAGCGGGATCGTCACCGGGGAGCTGTTTTTT
>TRBJ1-1|-|-|TRBV5-1
CASSLVGGMNTEAFF
TGCGCCAGCAGCTTGGTAGGGGGAATGAACACTGAAGCTTTCTTT
>TRBJ1-2|-|-|TRBV18
CASSPETGRIYGYTF
TGTGCCAGCTCACCAGAGACAGGCCGCATCTATGGCTACACCTTC
>TRBJ2-5|-|TRBD2|TRBV2
CASIRVLAGGDQETQYF
TGTGCCAGCATTCGGGTGTTAGCTGGGGGGGACCAAGAGACCCAGTACTTC
>TRBJ2-7|-|-|TRBV6-1
CATRAPSSEQYF
TGTGCCACCCGAGCCCCATCAAGCGAGCAGTACTTC
>TRBJ2-7|-|TRBD2|TRBV6-5
CASSPTSGLTYEQYF
TGTGCCAGCAGTCCGACTAGCGGCCTTACCTACGAGCAGTACTTC
>TRBJ1-1|-|-|TRBV1
CTSSQTPDEAGTEAFF
TGCACCAGCAGCCAGACGCCCGATGAGGCGGGCACTGAAGCTTTCTTT
>TRBJ2-1|-|-|TRBV7-3
CASSSSSYNEQFF
TGTGCCAGCAGCTCTTCTAGCTACAATGAGCAGTTCTTC
>TRBJ2-3|-|TRBD1|TRBV30
CAWHSGQGLMGDTQYF
TGTGCCTGGCACTCCGGACAGGGCCTAATGGGAGATACGCAGTATTTT
>TRBJ2-7|-|-|TRBV28
CASSLRDEQYF
TGTGCCAGCAGTTTAAGAGACGAGCAGTACTTC
>TRBJ1-2|-|-|TRBV2
CASSVGQFSNYGYTF
TGTGCCAGCAGCGTCGGACAGTTTTCTAACTATGGCTACACCTTC
>TRBJ1-1|few|TRBD1|TRBV10-2
CASSADRGSSEAFF
TGCGCCAGCAGTGCTGACAGGGGCTCGTCCGAAGCTTTCTTT
>TRBJ2-3|-|TRBD2|TRBV19
CASSINSGRAGGTDTQYF
TGTGCCAGTAGTATAAATAGCGGGAGGGCCGGGGGCACAGATACGCAGTATTTT
>TRBJ1-1|-|TRBD1|TRBV11-2
CASTLTGLNTEAFF
TGTGCCAGCACCTTGACAGGGTTGAACACTGAAGCTTTCTTT
>TRBJ2-7|-|-|TRBV21-1
CASNEDRIYEQYF
TGTGCCAGCAACGAGGACAGGATTTACGAGCAGTACTTC